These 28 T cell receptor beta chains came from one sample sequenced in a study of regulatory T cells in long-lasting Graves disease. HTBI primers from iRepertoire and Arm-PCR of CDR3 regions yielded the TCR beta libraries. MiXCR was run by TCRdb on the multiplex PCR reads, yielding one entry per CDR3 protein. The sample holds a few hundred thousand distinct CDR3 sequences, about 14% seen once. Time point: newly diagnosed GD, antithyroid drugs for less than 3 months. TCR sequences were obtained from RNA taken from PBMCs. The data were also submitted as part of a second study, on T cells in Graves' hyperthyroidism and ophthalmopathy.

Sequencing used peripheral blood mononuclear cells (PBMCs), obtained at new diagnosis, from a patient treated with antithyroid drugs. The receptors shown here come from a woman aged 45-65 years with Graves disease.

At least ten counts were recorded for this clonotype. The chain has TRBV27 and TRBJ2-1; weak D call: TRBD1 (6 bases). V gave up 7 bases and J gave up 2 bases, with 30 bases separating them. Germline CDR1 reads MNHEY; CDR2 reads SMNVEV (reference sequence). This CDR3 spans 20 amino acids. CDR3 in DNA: TGTGCCAGCACTTTTGCGATGGGGGCCTATGGCGGTCCTACCTACAATGAGCAGTTCTTC. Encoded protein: CASTFAMGAYGGPTYNEQFF.

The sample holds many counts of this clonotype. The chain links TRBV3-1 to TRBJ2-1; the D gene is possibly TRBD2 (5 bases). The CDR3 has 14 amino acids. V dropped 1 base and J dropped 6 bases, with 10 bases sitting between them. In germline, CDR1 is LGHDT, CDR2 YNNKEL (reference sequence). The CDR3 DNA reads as TGTGCCAGCAGCCAAGTCTCTGGGAGCAATGAGCAGTTCTTC. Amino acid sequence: CASSQVSGSNEQFF.

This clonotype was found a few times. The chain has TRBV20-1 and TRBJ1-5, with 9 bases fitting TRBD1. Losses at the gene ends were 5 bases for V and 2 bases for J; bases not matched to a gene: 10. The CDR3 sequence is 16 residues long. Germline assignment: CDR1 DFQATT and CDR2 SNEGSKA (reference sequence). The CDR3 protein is CSARGQGEGGNQPQHF. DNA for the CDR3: TGCAGTGCTCGGGGACAGGGAGAAGGGGGCAATCAGCCCCAGCATTTT.

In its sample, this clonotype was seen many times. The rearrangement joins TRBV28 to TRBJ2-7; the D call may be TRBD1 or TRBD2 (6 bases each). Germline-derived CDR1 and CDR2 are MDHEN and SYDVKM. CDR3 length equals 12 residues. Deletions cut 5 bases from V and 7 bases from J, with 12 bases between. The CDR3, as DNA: TGTGCCAGCAGTCGAGGGGGGCGGGAGCAGTACTTC. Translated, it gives CASSRGGREQYF.

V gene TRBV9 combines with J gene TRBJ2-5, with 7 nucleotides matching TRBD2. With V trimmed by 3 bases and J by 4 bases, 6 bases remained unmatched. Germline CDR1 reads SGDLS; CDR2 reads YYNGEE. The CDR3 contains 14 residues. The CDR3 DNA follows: TGTGCCAGCAGCGGGGAGGGCGTTATAGAGACCCAGTACTTC. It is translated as CASSGEGVIETQYF.

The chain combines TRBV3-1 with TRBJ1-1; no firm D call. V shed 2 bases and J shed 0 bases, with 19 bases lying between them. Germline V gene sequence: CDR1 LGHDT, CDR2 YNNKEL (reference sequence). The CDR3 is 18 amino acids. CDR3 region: CASSQLTGFLGVNTEAFF. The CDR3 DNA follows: TGTGCCAGCAGCCAACTTACGGGCTTCCTTGGGGTGAACACTGAAGCTTTCTTT.

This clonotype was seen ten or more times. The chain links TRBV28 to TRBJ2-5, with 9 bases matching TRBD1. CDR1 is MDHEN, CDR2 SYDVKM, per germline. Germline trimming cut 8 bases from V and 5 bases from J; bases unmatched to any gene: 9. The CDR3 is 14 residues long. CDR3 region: CASVVQGAKETQYF. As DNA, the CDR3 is TGTGCCAGCGTAGTACAGGGGGCGAAGGAGACCCAGTACTTC.

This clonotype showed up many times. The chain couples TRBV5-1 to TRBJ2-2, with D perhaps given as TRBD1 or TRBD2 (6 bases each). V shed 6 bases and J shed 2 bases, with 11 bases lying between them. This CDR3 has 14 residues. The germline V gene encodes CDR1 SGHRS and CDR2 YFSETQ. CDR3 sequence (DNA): TGCGCCAGCAAGGGGGACTCAAACACCGGGGAGCTGTTTTTT. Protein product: CASKGDSNTGELFF.

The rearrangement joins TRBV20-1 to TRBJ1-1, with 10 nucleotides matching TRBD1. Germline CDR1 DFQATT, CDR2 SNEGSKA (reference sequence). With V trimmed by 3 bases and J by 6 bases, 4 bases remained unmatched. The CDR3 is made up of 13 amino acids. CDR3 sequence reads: CSARGTGDAEAFF. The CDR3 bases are TGCAGTGCTAGGGGGACAGGGGACGCTGAAGCTTTCTTT.

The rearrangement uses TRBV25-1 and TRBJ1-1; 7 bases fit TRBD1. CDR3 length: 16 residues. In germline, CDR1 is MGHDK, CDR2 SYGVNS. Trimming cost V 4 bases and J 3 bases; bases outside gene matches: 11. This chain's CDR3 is CASSARQGLGDTEAFF. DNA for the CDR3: TGTGCCAGCAGTGCGCGACAGGGTCTGGGGGACACTGAAGCTTTCTTT. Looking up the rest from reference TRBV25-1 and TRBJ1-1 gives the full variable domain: EADIYQTPRYLVIGTGKKITLECSQTMGHDKMYWYQQDPGMELHLIHYSYGVNSTEKGDLSSESTVSRIRTEHFPLTLESARPSHTSQYLCASSARQGLGDTEAFFGQGTRLTVV.

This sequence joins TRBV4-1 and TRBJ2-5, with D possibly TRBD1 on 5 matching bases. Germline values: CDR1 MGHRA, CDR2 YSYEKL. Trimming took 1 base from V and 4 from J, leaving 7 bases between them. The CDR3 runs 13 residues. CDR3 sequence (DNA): TGCGCCAGCAGCCAAGCAGGGATAGAGACCCAGTACTTC. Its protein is CASSQAGIETQYF.

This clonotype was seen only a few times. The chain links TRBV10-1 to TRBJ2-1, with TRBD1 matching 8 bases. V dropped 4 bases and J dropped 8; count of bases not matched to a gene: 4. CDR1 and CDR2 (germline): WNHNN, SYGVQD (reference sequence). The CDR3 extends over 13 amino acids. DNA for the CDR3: TGCGCCAGCAGTGGGACAGGGTTCGATGAGCAGTTCTTC. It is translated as CASSGTGFDEQFF.

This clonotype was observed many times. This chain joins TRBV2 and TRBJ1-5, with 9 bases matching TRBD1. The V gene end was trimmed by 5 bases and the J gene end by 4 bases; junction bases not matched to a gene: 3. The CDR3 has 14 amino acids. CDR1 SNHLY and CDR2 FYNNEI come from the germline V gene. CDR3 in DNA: TGTGCCAGCAGTCCTGGGACAGGGAATCAGCCCCAGCATTTT. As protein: CASSPGTGNQPQHF.

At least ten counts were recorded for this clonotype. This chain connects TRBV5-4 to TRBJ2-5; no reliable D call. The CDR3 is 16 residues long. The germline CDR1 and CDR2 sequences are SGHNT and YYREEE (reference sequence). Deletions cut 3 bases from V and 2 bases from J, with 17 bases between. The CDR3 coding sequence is TGTGCCAGCAGCTGGGGAAGTGGAAGGGCGCAAGAGACCCAGTACTTC. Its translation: CASSWGSGRAQETQYF.

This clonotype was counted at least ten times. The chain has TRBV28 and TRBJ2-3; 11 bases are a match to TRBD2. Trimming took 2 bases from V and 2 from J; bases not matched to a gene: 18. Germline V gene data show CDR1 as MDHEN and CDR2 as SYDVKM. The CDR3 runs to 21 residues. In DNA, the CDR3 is TGTGCCAGCAGTTTACCTTCCCGTAGTGAGGGACTAGCGGAGTTCACAGATACGCAGTATTTT. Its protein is CASSLPSRSEGLAEFTDTQYF.

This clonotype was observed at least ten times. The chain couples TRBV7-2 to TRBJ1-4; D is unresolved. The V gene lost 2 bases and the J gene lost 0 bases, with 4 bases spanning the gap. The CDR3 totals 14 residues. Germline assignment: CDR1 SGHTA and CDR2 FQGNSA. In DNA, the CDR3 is TGTGCCAGCAGCTTAAAAACAACTAATGAAAAACTGTTTTTT. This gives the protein CASSLKTTNEKLFF.

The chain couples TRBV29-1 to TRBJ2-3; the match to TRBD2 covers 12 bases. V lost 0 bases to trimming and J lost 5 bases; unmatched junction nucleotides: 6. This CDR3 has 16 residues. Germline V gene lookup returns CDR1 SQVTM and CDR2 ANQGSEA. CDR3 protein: CSVEDRLAGVVDTQYF. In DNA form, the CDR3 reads TGCAGCGTTGAAGATAGACTAGCGGGAGTCGTAGATACGCAGTATTTT.

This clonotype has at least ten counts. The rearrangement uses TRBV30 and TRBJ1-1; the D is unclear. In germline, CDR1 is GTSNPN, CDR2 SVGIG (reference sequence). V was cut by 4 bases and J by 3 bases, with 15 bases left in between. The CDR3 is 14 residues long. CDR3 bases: TGTGCCTGGACCCCCCGGGGTTTGGACACTGAAGCTTTCTTT. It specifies CAWTPRGLDTEAFF. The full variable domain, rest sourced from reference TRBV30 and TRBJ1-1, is SQTIHQWPATLVQPVGSPLSLECTVEGTSNPNLYWYRQAAGRGLQLLFYSVGIGQISSEVPQNLSASRPQDRQFILSSKKLLLSDSGFYLCAWTPRGLDTEAFFGQGTRLTVV.

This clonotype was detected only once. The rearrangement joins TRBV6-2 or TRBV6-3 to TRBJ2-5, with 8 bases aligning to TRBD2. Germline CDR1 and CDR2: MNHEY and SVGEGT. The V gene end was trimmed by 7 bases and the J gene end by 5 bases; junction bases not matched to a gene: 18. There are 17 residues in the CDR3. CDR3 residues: CASTMPRGAGRLETQYF. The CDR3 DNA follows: TGTGCCAGCACCATGCCGCGGGGGGCCGGGCGATTGGAGACCCAGTACTTC.

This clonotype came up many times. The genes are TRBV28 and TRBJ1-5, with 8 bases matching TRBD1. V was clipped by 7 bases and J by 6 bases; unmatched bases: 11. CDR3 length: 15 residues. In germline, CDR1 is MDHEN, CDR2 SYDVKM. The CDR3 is CASTVAAGGGQPQHF. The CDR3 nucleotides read TGTGCCAGCACCGTAGCGGCAGGGGGCGGTCAGCCCCAGCATTTT.

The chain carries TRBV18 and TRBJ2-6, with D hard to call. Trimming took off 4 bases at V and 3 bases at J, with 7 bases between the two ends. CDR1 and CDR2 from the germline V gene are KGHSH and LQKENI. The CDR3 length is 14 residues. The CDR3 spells CASSLTLGANVLTF. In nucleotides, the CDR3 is TGTGCCAGCTCACTTACCCTTGGGGCCAACGTCCTGACTTTC.

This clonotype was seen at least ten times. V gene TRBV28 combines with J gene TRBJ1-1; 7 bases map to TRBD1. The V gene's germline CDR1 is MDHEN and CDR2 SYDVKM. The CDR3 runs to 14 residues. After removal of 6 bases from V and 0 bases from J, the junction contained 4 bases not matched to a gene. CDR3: CASSQGQLNTEAFF. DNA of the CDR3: TGTGCCAGCAGCCAGGGACAGCTGAACACTGAAGCTTTCTTT.

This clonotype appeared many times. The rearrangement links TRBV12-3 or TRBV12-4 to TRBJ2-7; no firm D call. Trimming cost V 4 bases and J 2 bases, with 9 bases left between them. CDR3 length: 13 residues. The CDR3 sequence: CASSSDQTYEQYF. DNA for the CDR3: TGTGCCAGCAGTTCGGACCAGACCTACGAGCAGTACTTC.

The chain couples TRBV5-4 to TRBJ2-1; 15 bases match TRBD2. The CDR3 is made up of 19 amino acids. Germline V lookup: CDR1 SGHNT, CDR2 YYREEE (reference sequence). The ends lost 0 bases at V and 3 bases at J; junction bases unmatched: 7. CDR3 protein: CASSLGGTSGRPNYNEQFF. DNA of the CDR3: TGTGCCAGCAGCTTGGGGGGGACTAGCGGGAGGCCTAACTACAATGAGCAGTTCTTC.

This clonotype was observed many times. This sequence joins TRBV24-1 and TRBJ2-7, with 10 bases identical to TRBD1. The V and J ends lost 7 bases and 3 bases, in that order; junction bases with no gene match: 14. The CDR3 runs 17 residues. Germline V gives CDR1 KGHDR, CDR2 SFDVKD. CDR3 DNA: TGTGCCACCAGCTATGTCCTAGGGACAGGGGAGGTCTACGAGCAGTACTTC. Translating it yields CATSYVLGTGEVYEQYF.

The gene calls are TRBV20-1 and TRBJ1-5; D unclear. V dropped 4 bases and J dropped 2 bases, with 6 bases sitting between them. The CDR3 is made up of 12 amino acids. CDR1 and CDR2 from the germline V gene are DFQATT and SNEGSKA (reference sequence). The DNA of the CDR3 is TGCAGTGCTACACCGCGCAATCAGCCCCAGCATTTT. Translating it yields CSATPRNQPQHF.

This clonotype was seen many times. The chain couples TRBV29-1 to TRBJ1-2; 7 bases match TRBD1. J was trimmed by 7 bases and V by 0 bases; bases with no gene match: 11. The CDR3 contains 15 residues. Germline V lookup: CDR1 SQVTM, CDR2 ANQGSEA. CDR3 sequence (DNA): TGCAGCGTTGAAGAGACAGGGTTGGGCCTTGGTGGCTACACCTTC. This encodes CSVEETGLGLGGYTF.

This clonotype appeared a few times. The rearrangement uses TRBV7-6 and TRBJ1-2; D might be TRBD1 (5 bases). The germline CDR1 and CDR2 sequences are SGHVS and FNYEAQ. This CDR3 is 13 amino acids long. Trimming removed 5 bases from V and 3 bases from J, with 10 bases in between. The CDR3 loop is CASSHGGYYGYTF. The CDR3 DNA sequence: TGTGCCAGCAGCCACGGGGGATACTATGGCTACACCTTC.